The TCR beta chain described here comes from a study of shared clonotypes between healthy human individuals. Study-wide background: CD4 naive and CD4 memory each took three plates per donor, while CD8 naive took two and CD8 memory one.

A deep-level run was used for the assay. DNA at 150 to 250 ng, roughly 27,000 T cell genomes, went into sorted-subset replicate PCRs. Clones were read by immunoSEQ multiplex PCR, and TCRdb kept only the in-frame ones, dropping some. The sample includes a few hundred thousand clones, about nine tenths of them seen just once. Everyone who donated was a Caucasian adult who lived in Nashville, Tennessee. The CDR3 spans 16 residues. Germline CDR1 reads MNHEY; CDR2 reads SMNVEV (reference sequence). The V end lost 2 bases, the J end lost 4 bases, and 17 bases lay between the germline ends. This sequence joins TRBV27 and TRBJ2-5, with D possibly TRBD1 on 6 matching bases. This clonotype originated in a man aged 18 to 35 in good health. Sequences were obtained from memory CD8+ T cells sorted from blood. Subset given: CD45RO+ cells pooled with CCR7-negative TemRA cells. Here the CDR3 reads CASSLVPGAGRETQYF. The DNA of the CDR3 is TGTGCCAGCAGTTTAGTCCCAGGGGCGGGCCGAGAGACCCAGTACTTC.